Sequencing of this T cell receptor beta chain was carried out in a study of multiple sclerosis patients with progressive multifocal leukoencephalopathy. This table comes from immunoSEQ multiplex PCR, and its TCRdb copy is limited to in-frame clones, with some not included. Of about 32,000 clones listed, 85% to 95% are singletons. General observations from the study: PML-onset expanded TRB clones were detectable before and during natalizumab therapy.

The CDR3 spans 16 residues. Trimming pared 1 base from V and 7 bases from J, leaving 19 bases between. Germline CDR1 SGHTA, CDR2 FQGNSA. This clone has a single count. The antigen is undetermined. Stated time point: before natalizumab initiation. Prior interferon beta treatment was universal, and the PML patients were all female. T0 refers to blood drawn before natalizumab was first infused. The sample comprised PBMCs. This sequence originates from a man aged 30-40 years with multiple sclerosis. This sequence joins TRBV7-2 and TRBJ1-1, with no clear D. CDR3 sequence (DNA): TGTGCCAGCAGCTTAGGATGGATCCCGAGGATAGTTGAAGCTTTCTTT. Translated: CASSLGWIPRIVEAFF.